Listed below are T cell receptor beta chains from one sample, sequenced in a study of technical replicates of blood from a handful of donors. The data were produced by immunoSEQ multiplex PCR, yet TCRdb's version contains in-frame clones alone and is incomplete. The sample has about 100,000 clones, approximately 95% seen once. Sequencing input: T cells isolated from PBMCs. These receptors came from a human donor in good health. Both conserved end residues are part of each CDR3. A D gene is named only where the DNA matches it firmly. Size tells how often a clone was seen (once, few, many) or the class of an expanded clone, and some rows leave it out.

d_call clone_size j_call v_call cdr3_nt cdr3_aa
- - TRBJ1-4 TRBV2 TGTGCCAGCAGAGATACAGGTGCGAGCTCTAATGAAAAACTGTTTTTT CASRDTGASSNEKLFF
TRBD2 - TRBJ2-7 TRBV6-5 TGTGCCAGCAGTTACAGGCGGGAGAACGAGCAGTACTTC CASSYRRENEQYF
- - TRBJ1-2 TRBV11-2 TGTGCCAGCAGCGCTACAGGGATAGGATATGGCTACACCTTC CASSATGIGYGYTF
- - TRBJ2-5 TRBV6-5 TGTGCCAGCAGTACGACTCAAGAGACCCAGTACTTC CASSTTQETQYF
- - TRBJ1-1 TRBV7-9 TGTGCCAGCAGCTTACGATTCGGGGGAGGGACTGAAGCTTTCTTT CASSLRFGGGTEAFF
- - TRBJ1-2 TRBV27 TGTGCCAGCAGTTTAGGGGGGGTGTACGGCTACACCTTC CASSLGGVYGYTF
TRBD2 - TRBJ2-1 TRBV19 TGTGCCAGTAGTAGGACTAGCGGGCGCAACTCCTACAATGAGCAGTTCTTC CASSRTSGRNSYNEQFF
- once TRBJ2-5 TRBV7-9 TGTGCCAGCAGCTTAGCGCTAGAAGAGACCCAGTACTTC CASSLALEETQYF
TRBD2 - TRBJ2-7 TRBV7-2 TGTGCCAGCAGCTTAACTAGCGGGAATACCTACGAGCAGTACTTC CASSLTSGNTYEQYF
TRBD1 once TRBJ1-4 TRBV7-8 TGTGCCAGCAGCGTCCGGGACAGGGTCGAAAAACTGTTTTTT CASSVRDRVEKLFF
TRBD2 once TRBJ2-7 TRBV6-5 TGTGCCAGCAGTTCTTGGACTAGCTCCTACGAGCAGTACTTC CASSSWTSSYEQYF
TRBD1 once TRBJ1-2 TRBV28 TGTGCCAGCAGTCTCTACGCCGGACAGGGTGCTAATGGCTACACCTTC CASSLYAGQGANGYTF
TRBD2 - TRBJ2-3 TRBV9 TGTGCCAGCAGCGTAGGGGCGGGAGGGGGCCCAGATACGCAGTATTTT CASSVGAGGGPDTQYF
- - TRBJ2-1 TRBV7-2 TGTGCCAGCAGCGCCACTAGGTCCTACAATGAGCAGTTCTTC CASSATRSYNEQFF
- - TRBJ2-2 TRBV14 TGTGCCAGCAGCAAAGCCGGGACAAACACCGGGGAGCTGTTTTTT CASSKAGTNTGELFF
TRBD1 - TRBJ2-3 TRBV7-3 TGTGCCAGCAGCTTCCGACAGGGGACCCCGCAGTATTTT CASSFRQGTPQYF
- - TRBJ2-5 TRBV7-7 TGTGCTAGCAGCCGTATCTACAGGGCTGGAGAGACCCAGTACTTC CASSRIYRAGETQYF
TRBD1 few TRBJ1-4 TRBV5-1 TGCGCCAGCAGCAGACAGGGAAACGAAAAACTGTTTTTT CASSRQGNEKLFF
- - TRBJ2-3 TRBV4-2 TGTGCCAGCAGCCAAGAGGGGATGAGGGAGTACACAGATACGCAGTATTTT CASSQEGMREYTDTQYF
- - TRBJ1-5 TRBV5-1 TGCGCCAGCAGCTTGGTTACGGGTCAGCCCCAGCATTTT CASSLVTGQPQHF
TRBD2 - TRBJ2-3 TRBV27 TGTGCCAGCAGTTTAGGAGCGGGAGAAACAGATACGCAGTATTTT CASSLGAGETDTQYF
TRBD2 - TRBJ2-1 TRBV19 TGTGCCAGTAACCCCTCCGGGCGGGGGGTAGAGCAGTTCTTC CASNPSGRGVEQFF
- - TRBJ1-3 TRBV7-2 TGTGCCAGCACCCACCAGGGATCTGGAAACACCATATATTTT CASTHQGSGNTIYF
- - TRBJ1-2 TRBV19 TGTGCCAGTAGATATGGGGCCTCTTATGGCTACACCTTC CASRYGASYGYTF
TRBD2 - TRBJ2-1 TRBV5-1 TGCGCCAGCAGGCAAACTAGCGGAAACAATGAGCAGTTCTTC CASRQTSGNNEQFF
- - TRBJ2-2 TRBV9 TGTGCCAGCAGCCCTGGACAGAACACCGGGGAGCTGTTTTTT CASSPGQNTGELFF
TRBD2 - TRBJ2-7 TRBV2 TGTGCCAGCAGTTCAGATCGGGGGGTCTCCTACGAGCAGTACTTC CASSSDRGVSYEQYF
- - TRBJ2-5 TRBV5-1 TGCGCCAGCAGCTGGGACATTCAAGAGACCCAGTACTTC CASSWDIQETQYF
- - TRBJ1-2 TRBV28 TGTGCCAGCAGTTTATTTGCAGAGTCAAGAGGCTATGGCTACACCTTC CASSLFAESRGYGYTF
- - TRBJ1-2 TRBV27 TGTGCCAGCAGACACAGACAGGATCGCGGCTACACCTTC CASRHRQDRGYTF
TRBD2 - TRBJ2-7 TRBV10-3 TGTGCCATTTCCGGGACTAGCGGGCTCGTCTCCTACGAGCAGTACTTC CAISGTSGLVSYEQYF
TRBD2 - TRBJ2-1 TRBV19 TGTGCCAGTAGTTACAGACTAGCGGGAGGGTACAATGAGCAGTTCTTC CASSYRLAGGYNEQFF
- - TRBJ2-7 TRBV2 TGTGCCAGCACTCTTAGCGGATACGAGCAGTACTTC CASTLSGYEQYF
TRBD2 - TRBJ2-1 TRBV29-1 TGCAGCGTCTCTAGCGGCTCCTACAATGAGCAGTTCTTC CSVSSGSYNEQFF
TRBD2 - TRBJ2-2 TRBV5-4 TGTGCCAGCAGCTCGGGACTAGCGGACGACACCGGGGAGCTGTTTTTT CASSSGLADDTGELFF
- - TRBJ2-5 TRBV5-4 TGTGCCAGCAGCGCCGGCAGCGGAGAGACCCAGTACTTC CASSAGSGETQYF
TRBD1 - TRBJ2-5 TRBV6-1 TGTGCCAGCAGCGAGCAGCGAGGACAGGGCGAGACCCAGTACTTC CASSEQRGQGETQYF
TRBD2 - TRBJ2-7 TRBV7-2 TGTGCCAGCAGCTCCTGGACTAGCGACAACGAGCAGTACTTC CASSSWTSDNEQYF
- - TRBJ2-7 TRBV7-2 TGTGCCAGCAATGGCAGGGGTCCCGAGCAGTACTTC CASNGRGPEQYF
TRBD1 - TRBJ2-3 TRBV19 TGTGCCAGTAGTAGGCAGGGGGAGGATACGCAGTATTTT CASSRQGEDTQYF
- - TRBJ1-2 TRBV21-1 TGTGCCAGCAGCAAAGCGAACAGGGAAACTGGGGGCTACACCTTC CASSKANRETGGYTF
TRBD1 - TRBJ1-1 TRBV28 TGTGCCAGCAGTTTTGAGACAGGGTCTCGTGAAGCTTTCTTT CASSFETGSREAFF
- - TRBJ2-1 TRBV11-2 TGTGCCAGCAGACTTTCCTCCAATGAGCAGTTCTTC CASRLSSNEQFF
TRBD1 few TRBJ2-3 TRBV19 TGTGCCAGTAGTAGGGGACAGGGGTACACAGATACGCAGTATTTT CASSRGQGYTDTQYF
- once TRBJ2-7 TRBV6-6 TGTGCCAGCAGTACAGTGGGACATTTGTACGAGCAGTACTTC CASSTVGHLYEQYF
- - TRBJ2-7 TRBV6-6 TGTGCCAGCGGGGGGGCCCACGAGCAGTACTTC CASGGAHEQYF
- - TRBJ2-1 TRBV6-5 TGTGCCAGCAGCCTCGAGGGCGGGCACAATGAGCAGTTCTTC CASSLEGGHNEQFF
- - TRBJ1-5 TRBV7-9 TGTGCCAGCAGCTCAGCCGCGGGGGGCTGGCGGAATCAGCCCCAGCATTTT CASSSAAGGWRNQPQHF
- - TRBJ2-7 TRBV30 TGTGCCTGGAGCCAGGTCACCGTGGAGCAGTACTTC CAWSQVTVEQYF
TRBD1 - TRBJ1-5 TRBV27 TGTGCCAGCAGCTTGATAGGGACAGGAAAATTGTTCCTGCCCCAGCATTTT CASSLIGTGKLFLPQHF
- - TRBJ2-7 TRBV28 TGTGCCAGCAGTCCCCCCGAGAGGGGGACCGAGCAGTACTTC CASSPPERGTEQYF
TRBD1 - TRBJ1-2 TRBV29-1 TGCAGCGTTGAAGTGGGACAGGGTATCAGCGGCTACACCTTC CSVEVGQGISGYTF
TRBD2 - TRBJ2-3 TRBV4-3 TGCGCCAGCAGCCAACGGGTAACTAGCGGGAGGACCCCACGAAATACGCAGTATTTT CASSQRVTSGRTPRNTQYF
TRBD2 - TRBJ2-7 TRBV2 TGTGCCAGCAGCTACGGGACTAGCGGGACTTACGAGCAGTACTTC CASSYGTSGTYEQYF
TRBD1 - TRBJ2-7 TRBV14 TGTGCCAGCAGCCTGGCGACAGGGGGCATCTACGAGCAGTACTTC CASSLATGGIYEQYF
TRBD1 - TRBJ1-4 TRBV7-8 TGTGCCAGCAGCGGAACGGACAGGGGGAATGAAAAACTGTTTTTT CASSGTDRGNEKLFF
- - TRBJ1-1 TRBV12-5 TGTGCTAGTGGTCAGGGGATTAGCACTGAAGCTTTCTTT CASGQGISTEAFF
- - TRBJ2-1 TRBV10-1 TGCGCCAGCTCTGGAGGAGGCCCTTACAATGAGCAGTTCTTC CASSGGGPYNEQFF